This T cell receptor (beta chain) was recorded in a study of blood T cell repertoires in COVID-19. Looking at the study overall: Sites in the United States, Italy and Spain provided acute and convalescent COVID-19 samples. PBMCs, B-cell-depleted T cells, or T cells were the source of the cDNA or gDNA that made up the material.

The V gene end was trimmed by 4 bases and the J gene end by 5 bases; junction bases not matched to a gene: 5. Looked up from germline, CDR1 is LNHDA and CDR2 is SQIVND (reference sequence). The CDR3 runs to 15 residues. As handled by the study authors: Scientists estimated how many nucleated cells there were by amplifying reference gene primers. Profiled with immunoSEQ multiplex PCR; TCRdb holds only in-frame clones, not every one. The V and J calls and clone size were taken over from that table, and D and trimming were inferred from the DNA. Seen here are some 83,000 clones, approximately 88% observed once, and the top ten hold 0.47%.

The sequencing input was peripheral blood. The rearrangement links TRBV19 to TRBJ2-1, with 10 bases aligning to TRBD1. The receptor was derived from a man in his 60s with acute or convalescent COVID-19. The CDR3 region is CASSSRDRGNNEQFF. CDR3 sequence (DNA): TGTGCCAGTAGTAGCCGGGACAGGGGCAACAATGAGCAGTTCTTC.